The clone carrying this T cell receptor (beta chain) occurred a few times. TCRdb re-called the RT-PCR reads through MiXCR, storing one row per CDR3 protein. The sample carries 650,000 to 800,000 distinct CDR3 sequences, 11% to 15% recorded once. The CDR3 length is 13 residues. The germline gives CDR1 LNHNV, CDR2 YYDKDF (reference sequence). V gave up 0 bases and J gave up 6 bases, with 9 bases separating them. Sequences were obtained from memory CD4+ T cells from blood. The rearrangement joins TRBV15 to TRBJ2-7; D is undetermined. The TCR sequence derives from a female donor in good health, serving as a healthy control. The CDR3 nucleotides are TGTGCCACCAGCAGAGATTTTAGAACCGAGCAGTACTTC. Its protein product is CATSRDFRTEQYF.